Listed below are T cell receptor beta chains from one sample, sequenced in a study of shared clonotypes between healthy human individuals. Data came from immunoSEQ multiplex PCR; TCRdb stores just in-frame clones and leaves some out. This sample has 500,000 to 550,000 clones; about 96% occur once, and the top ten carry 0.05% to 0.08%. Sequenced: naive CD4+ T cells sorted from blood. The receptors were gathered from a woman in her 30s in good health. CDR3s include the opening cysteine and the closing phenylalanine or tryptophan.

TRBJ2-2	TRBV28	CASSDGQGPGELFF
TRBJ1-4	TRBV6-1	CASSEALRAEKLFF
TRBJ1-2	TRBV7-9	CASSLNEGGGYGYTF
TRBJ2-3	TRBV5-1	CASSLGGSSRSTDTQYF
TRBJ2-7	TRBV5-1	CASSLTKNGEQYF
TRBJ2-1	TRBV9	CASSEAGTSVNEQFF
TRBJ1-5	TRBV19	CASGHRDNNQPQHF
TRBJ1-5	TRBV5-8	CASSVGDSFGLQPQHF
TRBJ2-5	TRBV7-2	CASSLDGGFQETQYF
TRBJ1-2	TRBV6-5	CASSSVSGGLYGYTF
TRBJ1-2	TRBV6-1	CASSEALLRGPNGYTF
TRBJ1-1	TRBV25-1	CASRPLRTPNTEAFF
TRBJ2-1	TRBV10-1	CASSPGLAGGNEQFF
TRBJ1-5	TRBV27	CASSSRQLNQPQHF
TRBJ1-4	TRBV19	CASSTTGGSGKLFF
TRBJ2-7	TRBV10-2	CASTNYRDSSYEQYF
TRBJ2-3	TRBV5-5	CASSPGLAGLLSTDTQYF
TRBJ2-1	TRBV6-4	CASSAIAGGRYNEQFF
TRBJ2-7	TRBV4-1	CASSQGSGTGGSYEQYF
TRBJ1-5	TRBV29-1	CSVETLGQPQHF
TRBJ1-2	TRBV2	CASRRTGEGDGYTF
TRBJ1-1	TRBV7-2	CASSFLGGTEAFF
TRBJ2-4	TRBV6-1	CASTSEGQGVTIQYF
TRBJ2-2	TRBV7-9	CASMLRMTSGTTGELFF
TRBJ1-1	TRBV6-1	CASKSGGAGTEAFF
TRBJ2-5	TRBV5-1	CASSSTGRETQYF